This T cell receptor (beta chain) was retrieved from a study of blood T cells in healthy people across ages. Sample-barcoded 5' priming and a J-beta primer mix drove a second PCR of 7 to 11 cycles. TCRdb re-analysed the 5' RACE reads in MiXCR, keeping a single row per CDR3 protein. Counted here are about 640,000 distinct CDR3 sequences, under 70% occurring once; the ten biggest clones make up approximately 37%. Donors each provided roughly 9.6 milliliters of peripheral blood. The length of the CDR3 is 13 residues. V lost 7 bases and J lost 3, with 12 bases in between. CDR1 and CDR2 (germline): ENHRY, SYGVKD.

The clonotype comes from a man in his sixties in good health. The chain couples TRBV10-3 to TRBJ2-5; D not resolved. The sequenced sample was blood. Written as DNA, the CDR3 is TGTGCCATCACCAACGATAGAGAAGAGACCCAGTACTTC. This gives the protein CAITNDREETQYF.